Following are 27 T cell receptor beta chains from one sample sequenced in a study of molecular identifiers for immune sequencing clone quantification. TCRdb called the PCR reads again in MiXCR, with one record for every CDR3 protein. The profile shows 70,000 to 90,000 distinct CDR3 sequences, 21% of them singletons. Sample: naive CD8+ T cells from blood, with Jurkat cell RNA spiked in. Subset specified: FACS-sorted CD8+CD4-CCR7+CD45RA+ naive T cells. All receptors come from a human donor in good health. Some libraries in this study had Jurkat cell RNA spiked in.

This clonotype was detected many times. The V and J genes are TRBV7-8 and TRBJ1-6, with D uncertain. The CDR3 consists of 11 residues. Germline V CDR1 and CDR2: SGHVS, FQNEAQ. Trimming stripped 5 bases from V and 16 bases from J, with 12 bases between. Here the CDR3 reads CASSNELLLHF. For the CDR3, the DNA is TGTGCCAGCAGCAACGAACTCCTACTCCACTTT.

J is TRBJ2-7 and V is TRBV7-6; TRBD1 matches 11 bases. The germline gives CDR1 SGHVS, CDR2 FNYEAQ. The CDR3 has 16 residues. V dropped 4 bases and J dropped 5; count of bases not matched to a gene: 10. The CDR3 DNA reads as TGTGCCAGCAGCTCCGGACAGGGGGCTTTATGGGACGAGCAGTACTTC. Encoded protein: CASSSGQGALWDEQYF.

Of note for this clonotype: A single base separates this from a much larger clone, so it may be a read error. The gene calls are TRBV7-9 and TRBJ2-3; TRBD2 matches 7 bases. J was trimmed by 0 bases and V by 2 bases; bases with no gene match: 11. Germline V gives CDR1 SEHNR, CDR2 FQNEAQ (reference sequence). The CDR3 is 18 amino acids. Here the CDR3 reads CASSLNREVIVSTDTQYF. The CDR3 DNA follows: TGTGCCAGCAGCTTAAATCGGGAGGTAATTGTGAGCACAGATACGCAGTATTTT.

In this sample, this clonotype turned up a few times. The CDR3 is CASSLRTSGVADTQYF. The DNA of the CDR3 is TGTGCCAGCAGCCTAAGGACTAGCGGGGTAGCAGATACGCAGTATTTT. The chain couples TRBV7-6 to TRBJ2-3, with 12 bases identical to TRBD2. J gave up 4 bases and V 5 bases, and 7 bases lay outside the gene matches. Looked up from germline, CDR1 is SGHVS and CDR2 is FNYEAQ. The CDR3 sequence is 16 residues long.

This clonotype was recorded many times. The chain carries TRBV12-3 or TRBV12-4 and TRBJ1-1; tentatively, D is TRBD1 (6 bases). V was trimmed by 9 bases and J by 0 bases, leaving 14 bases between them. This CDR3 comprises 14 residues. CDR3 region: CASGRQGLNTEAFF. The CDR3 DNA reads TGTGCCAGTGGACGTCAGGGGCTGAACACTGAAGCTTTCTTT.

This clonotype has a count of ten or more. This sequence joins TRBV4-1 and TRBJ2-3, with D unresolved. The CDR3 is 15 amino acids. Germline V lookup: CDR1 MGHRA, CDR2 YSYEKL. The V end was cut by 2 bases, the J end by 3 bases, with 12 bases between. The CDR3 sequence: CASSQLAGETDTQYF. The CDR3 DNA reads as TGCGCCAGCAGCCAATTGGCTGGAGAGACAGATACGCAGTATTTT.

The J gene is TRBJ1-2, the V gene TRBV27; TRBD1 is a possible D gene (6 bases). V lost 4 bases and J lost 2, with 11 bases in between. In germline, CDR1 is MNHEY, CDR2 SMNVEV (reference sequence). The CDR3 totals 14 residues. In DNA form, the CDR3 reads TGTGCCAGCAGTTCAACAGGGTTAAACTATGGCTACACCTTC. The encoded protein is CASSSTGLNYGYTF.

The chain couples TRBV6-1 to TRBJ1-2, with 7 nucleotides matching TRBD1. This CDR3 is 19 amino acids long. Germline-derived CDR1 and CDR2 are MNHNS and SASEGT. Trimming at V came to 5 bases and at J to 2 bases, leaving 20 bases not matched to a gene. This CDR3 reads CASSLERGQRIFSNYGYTF. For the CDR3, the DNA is TGTGCCAGCAGTTTGGAGAGGGGACAGCGCATCTTCTCAAACTATGGCTACACCTTC.

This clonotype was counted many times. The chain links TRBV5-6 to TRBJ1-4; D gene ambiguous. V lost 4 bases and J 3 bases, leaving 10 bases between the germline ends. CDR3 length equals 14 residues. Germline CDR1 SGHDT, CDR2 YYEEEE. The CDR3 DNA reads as TGTGCCAGCAGCCCGGGGAGGGCTAATGAAAAACTGTTTTTT. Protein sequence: CASSPGRANEKLFF. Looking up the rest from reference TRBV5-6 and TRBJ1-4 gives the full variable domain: DAGVTQSPTHLIKTRGQQVTLRCSPKSGHDTVSWYQQALGQGPQFIFQYYEEEERQRGNFPDRFSGHQFPNYSSELNVNALLLGDSALYLCASSPGRANEKLFFGSGTQLSVL.

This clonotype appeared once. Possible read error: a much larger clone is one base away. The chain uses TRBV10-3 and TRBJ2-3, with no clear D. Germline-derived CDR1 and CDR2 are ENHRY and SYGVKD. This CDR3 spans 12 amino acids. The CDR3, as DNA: TGTGCCATCAGTGATAGTCTAGATACGCAGTGTTTT. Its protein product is CAISDSLDTQCF.

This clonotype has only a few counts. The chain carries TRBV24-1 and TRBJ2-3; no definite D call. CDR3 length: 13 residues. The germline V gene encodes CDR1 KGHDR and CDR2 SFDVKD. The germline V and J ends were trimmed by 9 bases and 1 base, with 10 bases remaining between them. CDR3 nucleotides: TGTGCCACCTATTCTGACGGCACAGATACGCAGTATTTT. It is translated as CATYSDGTDTQYF.

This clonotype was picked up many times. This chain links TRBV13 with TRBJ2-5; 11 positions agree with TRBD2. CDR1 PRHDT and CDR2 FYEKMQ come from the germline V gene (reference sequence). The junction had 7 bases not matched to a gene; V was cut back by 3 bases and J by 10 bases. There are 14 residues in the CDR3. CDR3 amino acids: CASSFGTSGPVQYF. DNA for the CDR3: TGTGCCAGCAGCTTTGGGACTAGCGGCCCGGTCCAGTACTTC.

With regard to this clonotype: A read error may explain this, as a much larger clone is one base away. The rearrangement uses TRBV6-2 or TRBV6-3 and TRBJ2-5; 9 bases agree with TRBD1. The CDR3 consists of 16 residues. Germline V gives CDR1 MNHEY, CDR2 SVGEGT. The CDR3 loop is CASSYSDRGSLETQCF. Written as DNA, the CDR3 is TGTGCCAGCAGTTACTCGGACAGGGGATCTCTGGAGACCCAGTGCTTC.

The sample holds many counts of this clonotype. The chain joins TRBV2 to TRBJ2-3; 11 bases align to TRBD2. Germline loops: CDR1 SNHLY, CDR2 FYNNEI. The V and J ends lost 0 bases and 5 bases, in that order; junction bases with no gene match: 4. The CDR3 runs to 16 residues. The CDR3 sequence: CASSEASGRAKDTQYF. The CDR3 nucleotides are TGTGCCAGCAGTGAAGCTAGCGGGAGGGCCAAAGATACGCAGTATTTT.

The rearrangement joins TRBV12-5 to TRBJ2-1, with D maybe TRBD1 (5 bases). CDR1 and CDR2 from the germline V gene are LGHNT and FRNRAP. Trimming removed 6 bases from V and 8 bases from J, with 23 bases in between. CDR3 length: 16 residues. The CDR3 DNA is TGTGCTAGTGGCCAACCTGGCTGGGGCTCTGGCGATGAGCAGTTCTTC. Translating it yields CASGQPGWGSGDEQFF.

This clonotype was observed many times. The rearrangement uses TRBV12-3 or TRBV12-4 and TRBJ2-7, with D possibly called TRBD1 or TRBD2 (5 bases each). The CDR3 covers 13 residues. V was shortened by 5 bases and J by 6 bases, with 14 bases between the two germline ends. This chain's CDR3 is CASSQGTGREQYF. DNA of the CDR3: TGTGCCAGCAGTCAAGGGACCGGCCGCGAGCAGTACTTC.

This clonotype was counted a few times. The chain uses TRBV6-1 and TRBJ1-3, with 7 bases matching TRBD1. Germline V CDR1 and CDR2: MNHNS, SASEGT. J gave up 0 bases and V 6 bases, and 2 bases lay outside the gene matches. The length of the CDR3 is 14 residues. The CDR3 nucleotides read TGTGCCAGCAGGGGACAGAGCTCTGGAAACACCATATATTTT. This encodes CASRGQSSGNTIYF.

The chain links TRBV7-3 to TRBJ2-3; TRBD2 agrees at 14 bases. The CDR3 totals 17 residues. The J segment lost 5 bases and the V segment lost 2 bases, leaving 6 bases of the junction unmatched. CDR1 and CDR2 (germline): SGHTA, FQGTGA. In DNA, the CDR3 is TGTGCCAGCAGCTTAGGGACTAGCGGGAGCTTTATAGATACGCAGTATTTT. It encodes CASSLGTSGSFIDTQYF.

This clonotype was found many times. The CDR3 bases are TGTGCCAGCAGCTTACCGGGACAGAGATACGAGCAGTACTTC. Translated: CASSLPGQRYEQYF. The chain employs TRBV7-2 and TRBJ2-7; 7 bases fit TRBD1. The CDR3 covers 14 residues. Looked up from germline, CDR1 is SGHTA and CDR2 is FQGNSA. Trimming took 2 bases from V and 4 from J; bases not matched to a gene: 5.

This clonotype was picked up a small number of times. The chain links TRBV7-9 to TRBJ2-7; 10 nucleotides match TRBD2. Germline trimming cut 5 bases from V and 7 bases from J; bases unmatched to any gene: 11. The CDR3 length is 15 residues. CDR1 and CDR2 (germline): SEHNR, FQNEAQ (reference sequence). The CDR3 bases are TGTGCCAGCAGCCGAGGAAGTAGCGGGGGGTTTGAGCAGTACTTC. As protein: CASSRGSSGGFEQYF.

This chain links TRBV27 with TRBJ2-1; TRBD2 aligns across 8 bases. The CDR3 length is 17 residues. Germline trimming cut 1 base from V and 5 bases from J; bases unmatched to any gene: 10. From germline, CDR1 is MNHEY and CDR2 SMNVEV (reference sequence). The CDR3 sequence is CASSLWPSGGANNEQFF. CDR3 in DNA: TGTGCCAGCAGTTTATGGCCCAGCGGGGGAGCTAACAATGAGCAGTTCTTC.

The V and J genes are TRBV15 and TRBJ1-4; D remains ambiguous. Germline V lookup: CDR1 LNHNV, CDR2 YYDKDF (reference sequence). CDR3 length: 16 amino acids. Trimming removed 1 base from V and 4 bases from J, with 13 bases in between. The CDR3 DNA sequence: TGTGCCACCAGCAGAGGCCGGGGAGGAGTTAATGAAAAACTGTTTTTT. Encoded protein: CATSRGRGGVNEKLFF.

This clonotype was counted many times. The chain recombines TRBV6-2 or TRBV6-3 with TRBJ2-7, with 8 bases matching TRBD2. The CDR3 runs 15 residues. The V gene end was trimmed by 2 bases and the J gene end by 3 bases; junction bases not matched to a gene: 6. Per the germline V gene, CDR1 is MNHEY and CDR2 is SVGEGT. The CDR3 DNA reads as TGTGCCAGCAGTTACGATATAGCGGGGTACTACGAGCAGTACTTC. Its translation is CASSYDIAGYYEQYF.

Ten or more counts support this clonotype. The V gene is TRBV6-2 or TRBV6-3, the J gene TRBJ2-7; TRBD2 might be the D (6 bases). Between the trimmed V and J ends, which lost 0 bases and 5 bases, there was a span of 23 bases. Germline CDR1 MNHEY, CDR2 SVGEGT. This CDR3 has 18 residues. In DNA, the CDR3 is TGTGCCAGCAGTTACTCGTCCAGGGAGGTTGGATTCGACGACGAGCAGTACTTC. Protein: CASSYSSREVGFDDEQYF.

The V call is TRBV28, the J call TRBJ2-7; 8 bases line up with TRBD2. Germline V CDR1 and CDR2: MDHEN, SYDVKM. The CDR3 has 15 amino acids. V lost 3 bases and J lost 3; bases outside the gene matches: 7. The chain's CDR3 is CASSFPGTSSYEQYF. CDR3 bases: TGTGCCAGCAGTTTCCCTGGGACTAGTAGCTACGAGCAGTACTTC.

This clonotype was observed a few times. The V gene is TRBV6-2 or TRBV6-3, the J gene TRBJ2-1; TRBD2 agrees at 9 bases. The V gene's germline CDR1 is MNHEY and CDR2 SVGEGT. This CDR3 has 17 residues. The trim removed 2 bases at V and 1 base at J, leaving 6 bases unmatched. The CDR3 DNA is TGTGCCAGCAGTTACCCGCGGGAGGGCCTTTCCTACAATGAGCAGTTCTTC. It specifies CASSYPREGLSYNEQFF.

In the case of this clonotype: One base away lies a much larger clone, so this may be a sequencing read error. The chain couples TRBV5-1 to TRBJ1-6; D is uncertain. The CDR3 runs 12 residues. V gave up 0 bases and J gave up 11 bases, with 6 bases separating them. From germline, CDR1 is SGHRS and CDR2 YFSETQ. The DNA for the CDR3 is TGCGCCAGCAGCTTGGCTGGACCACCCCTCCACTTT. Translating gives CASSLAGPPLHF.